This T cell receptor (beta chain) was identified in a study of T cells in Graves' hyperthyroidism and ophthalmopathy. In this sample, this clonotype turned up many times. TCR beta CDR3 sequences were amplified from RNA transcripts. TCR CDR3 regions were first amplified by RT-PCR with HTBI primers. TCRdb analysed the multiplex PCR reads with MiXCR anew, one entry per CDR3 protein. The repertoire holds hundreds of thousands of distinct CDR3 sequences, with around 17% as singletons. Hyperthyroidism had been newly diagnosed in patients aged 18 to 65, and its duration was under 2 months. The PBMCs were taken from under 12 ml of fresh peripheral blood. Germline V gene sequence: CDR1 SEHNR, CDR2 FQNEAQ (reference sequence). Trimming pared 5 bases from V and 0 bases from J, leaving 17 bases between. The CDR3 length is 17 residues.

The gene calls are TRBV7-9 and TRBJ2-1, with a possible D match to TRBD2 (6 bases). This sequence originates from a man in his forties with Graves' hyperthyroidism. Material for sequencing was blood. CDR3 sequence: CASSLPTGGVSYNEQFF. The DNA for the CDR3 is TGTGCCAGCAGCCTCCCCACCGGGGGAGTCTCCTACAATGAGCAGTTCTTC.